This T cell receptor beta chain was recorded in a study of blood T cell repertoires in COVID-19. Study-level information: COVID-19 samples collected from the United States, Italy and Spain covered acute and convalescent phases. T cells, B-cell-depleted T cells, or PBMCs supplied cDNA or gDNA.

As originally analysed: Amplifying reference gene primers gave estimates of nucleated cell counts. Generated by immunoSEQ multiplex PCR, the TCRdb table keeps only in-frame clones and is missing some. V and J calls and clone size come straight from that table; D and trimming were deduced from the DNA. The data contain about 100,000 clones, around four fifths of them seen just once; the ten biggest clones take up around 15%. V shed 6 bases and J 7 bases; nucleotides not matched to a gene: 13. Germline lookup yields CDR1 KGHSH and CDR2 LQKENI. The CDR3 length is 15 residues. The sequence derives from a middle-aged man with active or convalescent COVID-19. The sample was peripheral blood. This sequence joins TRBV18 and TRBJ1-2; TRBD1 agrees at 8 bases. The CDR3 protein is CASSLQRQGMAGYTF. For the CDR3, the DNA is TGTGCCAGCTCCCTACAACGACAGGGGATGGCTGGCTACACCTTC.